Each of the 9 T cell receptor beta chains below was sequenced from the same sample in a study of cytomegalovirus exposure and HLA in healthy donors. Both 60 Vbeta primers and 13 Jbeta primers went into the PCR. TCRdb keeps only in-frame clones here, not all; method: immunoSEQ multiplex PCR. The table lists about 260,000 clones, just under 85% of them singletons. The sample was PBMCs. Source of these receptors: a woman aged 40 to 50 in good health and CMV-seropositive.

This clone was seen more than once but under ten times. V and J are TRBV30 and TRBJ2-3; TRBD1 might be the D (5 bases). Trimming left V 2 bases short and J 6 bases short, with 12 bases between. Looked up from germline, CDR1 is GTSNPN and CDR2 is SVGIG (reference sequence). The CDR3 is 13 amino acids. The CDR3 spells CAWSLGAGDTQYF. Here the CDR3 DNA reads TGTGCCTGGAGTTTAGGAGCAGGGGATACGCAGTATTTT.

The rearrangement uses TRBV7-9 and TRBJ1-4, with TRBD1 matching 8 bases. V lost 1 base, J lost 5 bases, and 6 bases stayed unmatched. The CDR3 sequence is 16 residues long. Germline lookup yields CDR1 SEHNR and CDR2 FQNEAQ (reference sequence). CDR3 loop: CASSLGSGTGNEKLFF. The CDR3, as DNA: TGTGCCAGCAGCTTAGGGAGCGGGACAGGCAATGAAAAACTGTTTTTT.

The chain's CDR3 is CASGRGDTGELFF. DNA for the CDR3: TGTGCCAGCGGCCGGGGGGACACCGGGGAGCTGTTTTTT. The J gene is TRBJ2-2, the V gene TRBV7-6; TRBD2 matches at 7 bases. CDR1 is SGHVS, CDR2 FNYEAQ, per germline. The CDR3 spans 13 residues. V dropped 8 bases and J dropped 3; count of bases not matched to a gene: 3.

This clone was found a few times. V and J are TRBV7-9 and TRBJ1-3; the D is unclear. Trimming shortened V by 2 bases and J by 0 bases, and 5 bases separated the two germline ends. CDR1 is SEHNR, CDR2 FQNEAQ, per germline (reference sequence). There are 14 residues in the CDR3. This CDR3 is CASSLPVSGNTIYF. The DNA of the CDR3 is TGTGCCAGCAGCTTACCAGTCTCTGGAAACACCATATATTTT. Complete variable domain (other parts from reference TRBV7-9 and TRBJ1-3): DTGVSQNPRHKITKRGQNVTFRCDPISEHNRLYWYRQTLGQGPEFLTYFQNEAQLEKSRLLSDRFSAERPKGSFSTLEIQRTEQGDSAMYLCASSLPVSGNTIYFGEGSWLTVV.

V usage is TRBV29-1 and J usage is TRBJ2-2, with TRBD1 identical over 7 bases. The CDR3 runs to 15 residues. Germline CDR1 SQVTM, CDR2 ANQGSEA. J was trimmed by 2 bases and V by 3 bases; bases with no gene match: 6. In DNA, the CDR3 is TGCAGCGTTGATACAGACAGGGCTAACACCGGGGAGCTGTTTTTT. Encoded protein: CSVDTDRANTGELFF.

The chain recombines TRBV5-6 with TRBJ2-5; TRBD2 might be the D (5 bases). The CDR3 runs 15 residues. V was cut by 0 bases and J by 5 bases, with 14 bases left in between. Germline assignment: CDR1 SGHDT and CDR2 YYEEEE. CDR3 amino acids: CASSLGVMGGETQYF. In nucleotides, the CDR3 is TGTGCCAGCAGCTTGGGGGTGATGGGCGGGGAGACCCAGTACTTC.

This chain links TRBV25-1 with TRBJ2-5, with 8 bases matching TRBD1. Losses at the gene ends were 6 bases for V and 2 bases for J; bases not matched to a gene: 5. Germline CDR1 MGHDK, CDR2 SYGVNS. The CDR3 is 14 residues long. Written as DNA, the CDR3 is TGTGCCAGCAGATTTACAGGGGGGCAAGAGACCCAGTACTTC. It encodes CASRFTGGQETQYF.

The gene calls are TRBV19 and TRBJ1-6; 7 positions match TRBD1. Per the germline V gene, CDR1 is LNHDA and CDR2 is SQIVND (reference sequence). The CDR3 has 13 amino acids. With V trimmed by 4 bases and J by 9 bases, 3 bases remained unmatched. DNA of the CDR3: TGTGCCAGTAGTACCGGGACAGCTTCACCCCTCCACTTT. Translation gives CASSTGTASPLHF.

The chain joins TRBV9 to TRBJ2-4; 11 nucleotides agree with TRBD1. The CDR3 contains 14 residues. Germline lookup yields CDR1 SGDLS and CDR2 YYNGEE. Trimming removed 4 bases from V and 6 bases from J; junction bases left unmatched: 3. CDR3 nucleotides: TGTGCCAGCAGCCCCGGGACAGGGGGAAACATTCAGTACTTC. Amino acid sequence: CASSPGTGGNIQYF.